These T cell receptor beta chains were read from a single sample in a study of OX40 agonist ivuxolimab in advanced cancers. Only in-frame clones appear in the TCRdb table, and some are missing; sequencing was by immunoSEQ multiplex PCR. There are about 82,000 clones in the sample; less than 90% occur only once, and approximately 0.79% lies in the top ten. The source material was CD4+ or CD8+ T cells sorted from blood, sampled in a trial of the OX40 agonist ivuxolimab. The receptors originated from an adult with an advanced solid tumor such as melanoma, head and neck, liver or kidney cancer. The CDR3 runs from the conserved cysteine through the conserved F or W. Each record gives: CDR3 protein, CDR3 DNA, D gene, V gene, J gene, clone size. D genes are given only for firm matches. Rows may omit the clone size; those that give it use once, few, many or a size class.

CDR3 protein: CASSPGRGREKLFF
CDR3 DNA: TGTGCCAGCTCACCAGGACGGGGAAGAGAAAAACTGTTTTTT
D gene: .
V gene: TRBV18
J gene: TRBJ1-4
clone size: .

CDR3 protein: CASSQGPQTYSNQPQHF
CDR3 DNA: TGTGCCAGCAGCCAAGGGCCACAGACCTATAGCAATCAGCCCCAGCATTTT
D gene: .
V gene: TRBV4-2
J gene: TRBJ1-5
clone size: .

CDR3 protein: CASSLDGLYQETQYF
CDR3 DNA: TGTGCCAGCAGCTTGGATGGGTTATACCAAGAGACCCAGTACTTC
D gene: .
V gene: TRBV5-6
J gene: TRBJ2-5
clone size: .

CDR3 protein: CASSFLVPGQDGQTDTQYF
CDR3 DNA: TGTGCCAGCAGCTTCTTAGTCCCGGGACAGGACGGGCAGACAGATACGCAGTATTTT
D gene: TRBD1
V gene: TRBV11-2
J gene: TRBJ2-3
clone size: .

CDR3 protein: CASSLDAGLVFEQFF
CDR3 DNA: TGTGCCAGCAGCCTTGACGCGGGACTAGTCTTTGAGCAGTTCTTC
D gene: TRBD2
V gene: TRBV7-3
J gene: TRBJ2-1
clone size: .

CDR3 protein: CASSALAWLYTGEQYF
CDR3 DNA: TGTGCCAGCAGCGCACTAGCATGGCTCTACACGGGGGAGCAGTACTTC
D gene: .
V gene: TRBV14
J gene: TRBJ2-7
clone size: .

CDR3 protein: CASSPPSREGTGELFF
CDR3 DNA: TGTGCCAGCTCACCCCCATCGAGGGAGGGGACCGGGGAGCTGTTTTTT
D gene: TRBD2
V gene: TRBV18
J gene: TRBJ2-2
clone size: .

CDR3 protein: CASSPSSGGSYEQYF
CDR3 DNA: TGTGCCAGTAGTCCCTCTAGCGGAGGTTCCTACGAGCAGTACTTC
D gene: TRBD2
V gene: TRBV19
J gene: TRBJ2-7
clone size: few

CDR3 protein: CASSLRSYNNEKLFF
CDR3 DNA: TGCGCCAGCAGCTTAAGAAGCTATAATAATGAAAAACTGTTTTTT
D gene: .
V gene: TRBV5-1
J gene: TRBJ1-4
clone size: few

CDR3 protein: CASGLDSGGNTIYF
CDR3 DNA: TGTGCTAGTGGTTTGGACAGTGGAGGAAACACCATATATTTT
D gene: .
V gene: TRBV12-5
J gene: TRBJ1-3
clone size: .

CDR3 protein: CASRPGTGYGYTF
CDR3 DNA: TGTGCCAGCAGACCCGGGACAGGGTATGGCTACACCTTC
D gene: TRBD1
V gene: TRBV5-6
J gene: TRBJ1-2
clone size: few

CDR3 protein: CASSGLSGGAQENEQFF
CDR3 DNA: TGTGCCAGCAGCGGACTTAGCGGGGGAGCGCAGGAGAATGAGCAGTTCTTC
D gene: TRBD2
V gene: TRBV9
J gene: TRBJ2-1
clone size: .

CDR3 protein: CASSLLGEQETQYF
CDR3 DNA: TGTGCCAGCAGCCTTCTGGGGGAACAAGAGACCCAGTACTTC
D gene: .
V gene: TRBV28
J gene: TRBJ2-5
clone size: .

CDR3 protein: CASGLLGAPGYTF
CDR3 DNA: TGTGCTAGTGGTTTGTTGGGGGCGCCGGGCTACACCTTC
D gene: .
V gene: TRBV12-5
J gene: TRBJ1-2
clone size: .

CDR3 protein: CASSGGFTGRESSYEQYF
CDR3 DNA: TGTGCCAGCAGTGGGGGGTTCACCGGGAGGGAGAGCTCCTACGAGCAGTACTTC
D gene: TRBD2
V gene: TRBV6-1
J gene: TRBJ2-7
clone size: .

CDR3 protein: CASSLVAGGVDTQYF
CDR3 DNA: TGTGCCAGCAGCTTAGTGGCGGGGGGAGTAGATACGCAGTATTTT
D gene: TRBD2
V gene: TRBV7-9
J gene: TRBJ2-3
clone size: .

CDR3 protein: CASSESAAGTEAFF
CDR3 DNA: TGTGCCAGCAGTGAGTCGGCCGCGGGGACTGAAGCTTTCTTT
D gene: .
V gene: TRBV2
J gene: TRBJ1-1
clone size: .

CDR3 protein: CASGLGGTNEQFF
CDR3 DNA: TGTGCCAGCGGCCTGGGGGGGACAAATGAGCAGTTCTTC
D gene: .
V gene: TRBV6-6
J gene: TRBJ2-1
clone size: .

CDR3 protein: CASPDRGTGELFF
CDR3 DNA: TGTGCCTCCCCGGACAGGGGCACCGGGGAGCTGTTTTTT
D gene: TRBD1
V gene: TRBV30
J gene: TRBJ2-2
clone size: .